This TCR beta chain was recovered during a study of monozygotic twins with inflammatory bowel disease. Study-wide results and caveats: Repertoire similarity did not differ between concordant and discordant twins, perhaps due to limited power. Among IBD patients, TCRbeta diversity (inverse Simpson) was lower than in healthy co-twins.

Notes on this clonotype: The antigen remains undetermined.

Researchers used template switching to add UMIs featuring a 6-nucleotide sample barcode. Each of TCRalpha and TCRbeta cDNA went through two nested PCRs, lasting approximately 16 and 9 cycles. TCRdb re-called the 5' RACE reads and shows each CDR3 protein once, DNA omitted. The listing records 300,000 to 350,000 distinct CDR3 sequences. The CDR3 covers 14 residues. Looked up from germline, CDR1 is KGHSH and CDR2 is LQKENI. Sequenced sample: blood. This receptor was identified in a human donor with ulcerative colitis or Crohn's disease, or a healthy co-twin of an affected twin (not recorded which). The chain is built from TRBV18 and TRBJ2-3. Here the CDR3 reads CASSGPRYTDTQYF. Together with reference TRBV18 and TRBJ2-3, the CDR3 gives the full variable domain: NAGVMQNPRHLVRRRGQEARLRCSPMKGHSHVYWYRQLPEEGLKFMVYLQKENIIDESGMPKERFSAEFPKEGPSILRIQQVVRGDSAAYFCASSGPRYTDTQYFGPGTRLTVL.